One and the same sample provided the 32 T cell receptor beta chains below, sequenced in a study of shared clonotypes between healthy human individuals. The assay was immunoSEQ multiplex PCR, and TCRdb's table has in-frame clones only and misses some. The table lists about 2.3 million clones, 85% to 95% of them singletons. Material: naive CD4+ T cells from PBMCs. Sample subset: CD45RA+ positively selected. These receptors were taken from a man aged 18 to 29 in good health. Some clones in this sample may be carry-over from other donors' samples.

V and J are TRBV15 and TRBJ2-7; possible D gene TRBD2, 6 bases. This CDR3 has 15 amino acids. V lost 0 bases, J lost 11 bases, and 20 bases lay in between. Germline V gene sequence: CDR1 LNHNV, CDR2 YYDKDF (reference sequence). CDR3 protein: CATSRDYSRGAREYF. The CDR3 DNA is TGTGCCACCAGCAGAGATTACTCGCGGGGTGCTAGAGAGTACTTC.

This chain joins TRBV18 and TRBJ2-5; D is undetermined. V lost 3 bases and J 2 bases, leaving 7 bases between the germline ends. CDR3 length equals 13 residues. Germline CDR1 reads KGHSH; CDR2 reads LQKENI. DNA for the CDR3: TGTGCCAGCTCACCGGCGTTACAAGAGACCCAGTACTTC. It codes for CASSPALQETQYF.

For this clone: Other DNA sequences in the sample encode the same CDR3. The chain is built from TRBV5-1 and TRBJ1-1, with 8 bases fitting TRBD1. J was trimmed by 0 bases and V by 0 bases; bases with no gene match: 1. The CDR3 is 15 amino acids. Germline V CDR1 and CDR2: SGHRS, YFSETQ. The CDR3 reads CASSLGQGLNTEAFF. The DNA of the CDR3 is TGCGCCAGCAGCTTGGGACAGGGGTTGAACACTGAAGCTTTCTTT.

In regard to this clone: The same CDR3 arises from other DNA sequences in this sample as well. CDR3 coding DNA: TGTGCCAGCAGTGCAGAGATGAACACTGAAGCTTTCTTT. This encodes CASSAEMNTEAFF. V is TRBV2 and J is TRBJ1-1; no clear D gene. Per the germline V gene, CDR1 is SNHLY and CDR2 is FYNNEI. V was pared by 4 bases and J by 0 bases, with 6 bases between. This CDR3 has 13 amino acids.

This sequence joins TRBV11-2 and TRBJ1-1; D unresolved. The V end lost 0 bases, the J end lost 11 bases, and 13 bases lay between the germline ends. This CDR3 spans 13 amino acids. Germline lookup yields CDR1 SGHAT and CDR2 FQNNGV. The CDR3 DNA reads as TGTGCCAGCAGCTTAGAATTCGGACGTTCCGCTTTCTTT. The encoded protein is CASSLEFGRSAFF.

The rearrangement uses TRBV7-3 and TRBJ2-2, with no clear D. Germline V lookup: CDR1 SGHTA, CDR2 FQGTGA. The CDR3 loop spans 12 amino acids. Trimming left V 2 bases short and J 7 bases short, with 5 bases between. The CDR3 DNA is TGTGCCAGCAGCTTACGGCACGGGGAGCTGTTTTTT. Protein product: CASSLRHGELFF.

The CDR3 sequence is CASSLSFSGTYNEQFF. CDR3 coding DNA: TGCGCCAGCAGCCTTTCGTTTAGCGGGACTTACAATGAGCAGTTCTTC. The chain links TRBV4-1 to TRBJ2-1; TRBD2 matches 8 bases. V lost 4 bases to trimming and J lost 4 bases; unmatched junction nucleotides: 9. Germline CDR1 and CDR2: MGHRA and YSYEKL. This CDR3 comprises 16 residues.

With regard to this clone: This sample includes further DNA sequences coding for the same CDR3. The chain joins TRBV7-9 to TRBJ2-2; D is uncertain. Per the germline V gene, CDR1 is SEHNR and CDR2 is FQNEAQ (reference sequence). This CDR3 is built from 14 residues. V was cut by 2 bases and J by 5 bases, with 9 bases left in between. CDR3 residues: CASSLLGGTGELFF. Written as DNA, the CDR3 is TGTGCCAGCAGCTTACTAGGCGGAACCGGGGAGCTGTTTTTT. The full variable domain, with the rest looked up from reference TRBV7-9 and TRBJ2-2, is DTGVSQNPRHKITKRGQNVTFRCDPISEHNRLYWYRQTLGQGPEFLTYFQNEAQLEKSRLLSDRFSAERPKGSFSTLEIQRTEQGDSAMYLCASSLLGGTGELFFGEGSRLTVL.

The rearrangement links TRBV7-6 to TRBJ2-7, with TRBD2 identical over 7 bases. There are 16 residues in the CDR3. Germline assignment: CDR1 SGHVS and CDR2 FNYEAQ. V lost 2 bases, J lost 3 bases, and 10 bases stayed unmatched. The CDR3 here is CASSLIAGTKNYEQYF. CDR3 in DNA: TGTGCCAGCAGCTTAATTGCAGGGACTAAAAACTACGAGCAGTACTTC.

The chain employs TRBV5-1 and TRBJ2-2; TRBD2 matches 7 bases. The CDR3 has 16 amino acids. J gave up 3 bases and V 0 bases, and 5 bases lay outside the gene matches. The germline V gene has CDR1 SGHRS and CDR2 YFSETQ. CDR3 bases: TGCGCCAGCAGCTTGGTGGCTAGCGGAGACACCGGGGAGCTGTTTTTT. Amino acids: CASSLVASGDTGELFF.

V usage is TRBV9 and J usage is TRBJ2-3; D is uncertain. Germline V gives CDR1 SGDLS, CDR2 YYNGEE. V lost 4 bases to trimming and J lost 7 bases, with 10 bases between them. CDR3 length: 12 amino acids. The CDR3 loop is CASSPTSNTQYF. Written as DNA, the CDR3 is TGTGCCAGCAGCCCGACATCAAATACGCAGTATTTT.

The chain links TRBV5-4 to TRBJ2-7; 8 bases map to TRBD2. Germline CDR1 SGHNT, CDR2 YYREEE (reference sequence). This CDR3 is 14 amino acids long. Trimming at V came to 4 bases and at J to 1 base, leaving 4 bases not matched to a gene. The CDR3 loop is CASSKRERSYEQYF. The CDR3 coding sequence is TGTGCCAGCAGCAAGCGGGAGAGATCCTACGAGCAGTACTTC.

The genes are TRBV6-1 and TRBJ1-2; 11 bases line up with TRBD1. This CDR3 contains 15 residues. With 1 base clipped from V and 4 bases from J, the junction kept 2 bases outside the gene matches. Germline CDR1 reads MNHNS; CDR2 reads SASEGT. The CDR3 DNA reads as TGTGCCAGCAGTGAAGTTGGGACAGGGGGCTATGGCTACACCTTC. This gives the protein CASSEVGTGGYGYTF.

Regarding this clone: Other DNA sequences in the sample encode the same CDR3. The V call is TRBV19, the J call TRBJ2-7; D unclear. The V gene lost 1 base and the J gene lost 1 base, with 8 bases spanning the gap. The V gene's germline CDR1 is LNHDA and CDR2 SQIVND (reference sequence). The CDR3 spans 14 residues. The CDR3 region has the DNA TGTGCCAGTAGTATAGGAACAGAATCCTACGAGCAGTACTTC. Its translation: CASSIGTESYEQYF.

J is TRBJ1-1 and V is TRBV14, with D possibly TRBD1 on 5 matching bases. V lost 0 bases, J lost 5 bases, and 16 bases lay in between. The CDR3 is made up of 16 amino acids. From germline, CDR1 is SGHDN and CDR2 FVKESK. CDR3 coding DNA: TGTGCCAGCAGCCAAGACCTGATTCAGAGGGGAACTGAAGCTTTCTTT. It yields the protein CASSQDLIQRGTEAFF.

Comments on this clone: This same CDR3 is encoded by further DNA sequences in the sample. The chain couples TRBV7-3 to TRBJ2-1; 11 bases line up with TRBD2. V shed 1 base and J 9 bases; nucleotides not matched to a gene: 5. The CDR3 totals 15 residues. Germline loops: CDR1 SGHTA, CDR2 FQGTGA. CDR3 nucleotide sequence: TGTGCCAGCAGCTTAAGCGGACTAGCGGGCGGTGAGCAGTTCTTC. Translating it yields CASSLSGLAGGEQFF.

This rearrangement joins TRBV6-6 to TRBJ1-2, with D maybe TRBD1 (5 bases). Trimming took off 5 bases at V and 3 bases at J, with 7 bases between the two ends. The germline gives CDR1 MNHNY, CDR2 SVGAGI (reference sequence). The CDR3 has 12 amino acids. DNA of the CDR3: TGTGCCAGCAGTCAGGGTGACTATGGCTACACCTTC. As protein: CASSQGDYGYTF.

V usage is TRBV15 and J usage is TRBJ2-4; 7 positions match TRBD1. V dropped 5 bases and J dropped 4; count of bases not matched to a gene: 5. CDR1 and CDR2 from the germline V gene are LNHNV and YYDKDF (reference sequence). The CDR3 extends over 14 amino acids. As DNA, the CDR3 is TGTGCCACCAGCTTCGCAGGGGGAAAAAACATTCAGTACTTC. As protein: CATSFAGGKNIQYF.

V and J are TRBV29-1 and TRBJ2-1; 11 bases map to TRBD2. CDR1 SQVTM and CDR2 ANQGSEA come from the germline V gene. The V and J ends lost 4 bases and 4 bases, in that order; junction bases with no gene match: 3. There are 14 residues in the CDR3. In nucleotides, the CDR3 is TGCAGCGTTGGACTAGCGGGGTTATACAATGAGCAGTTCTTC. Protein sequence: CSVGLAGLYNEQFF.

CDR3 nucleotides: TGTGCCAGTAGTATGGGGACGGTCCGGATTAGTCAGCCCCAGCATTTT. It is translated as CASSMGTVRISQPQHF. This chain uses TRBV19 with TRBJ1-5; possibly TRBD1 for D (5 bases). CDR1 is LNHDA, CDR2 SQIVND, per germline (reference sequence). This CDR3 has 16 residues. Trimming left V 3 bases short and J 6 bases short, with 18 bases between.

About this clone: Other nucleotide sequences from this sample produce the same CDR3. V is TRBV7-2 and J is TRBJ2-6; D is possibly TRBD2 (6 bases). CDR3 length: 15 residues. CDR1 SGHTA and CDR2 FQGNSA come from the germline V gene. Trimming took off 5 bases at V and 0 bases at J, with 8 bases between the two ends. The CDR3 loop is CASSQTSSGANVLTF. The CDR3 DNA is TGTGCCAGCAGCCAGACTAGCTCTGGGGCCAACGTCCTGACTTTC. The whole variable domain, filled in from reference TRBV7-2 and TRBJ2-6, reads GAGVSQSPSNKVTEKGKDVELRCDPISGHTALYWYRQSLGQGLEFLIYFQGNSAPDKSGLPSDRFSAERTGGSVSTLTIQRTQQEDSAVYLCASSQTSSGANVLTFGAGSRLTVL.

The sample holds one count of this clone. V and J are TRBV18 and TRBJ2-7; D possibly uses TRBD1 or TRBD2 (5 bases each). V lost 0 bases to trimming and J lost 2 bases, with 14 bases between them. CDR3 length: 16 amino acids. The germline V gene encodes CDR1 KGHSH and CDR2 LQKENI. The CDR3 nucleotides are TGTGCCAGCTCACCACCGGGGGTAGCGCAAACCTACGAGCAGTACTTC. It encodes CASSPPGVAQTYEQYF.

J is TRBJ2-7 and V is TRBV4-1; 7 bases agree with TRBD1. CDR1 MGHRA and CDR2 YSYEKL come from the germline V gene. The CDR3 loop spans 15 amino acids. V shed 2 bases and J 2 bases; nucleotides not matched to a gene: 6. CDR3 DNA: TGCGCCAGCAGCCAAAGACAGGGTGGGGCCTACGAGCAGTACTTC. Amino acids: CASSQRQGGAYEQYF.

The genes are TRBV28 and TRBJ2-1; 9 nucleotides align to TRBD1. This CDR3 contains 15 residues. V trimming: 6 bases; J trimming: 5 bases; junction bases outside the gene matches: 8. Germline CDR1 and CDR2: MDHEN and SYDVKM. CDR3 bases: TGTGCCAGCAGATCCCACAGGGGGCCTAACAATGAGCAGTTCTTC. As protein: CASRSHRGPNNEQFF.

In its sample, this clone was seen once. The chain has TRBV6-4 and TRBJ2-1; TRBD2 matches at 9 bases. The CDR3 runs 15 residues. V shed 0 bases, J shed 8 bases, and the junction held 5 bases outside the gene matches. Germline CDR1 MRHNA, CDR2 SNTAGT. The CDR3 region is CASSDSRTSVDEQFF. The CDR3 DNA is TGTGCCAGCAGTGACTCAAGGACTAGCGTCGATGAGCAGTTCTTC.

The J gene is TRBJ2-1, the V gene TRBV19; the match to TRBD2 covers 8 bases. Germline assignment: CDR1 LNHDA and CDR2 SQIVND (reference sequence). This CDR3 contains 14 residues. V shed 8 bases and J 7 bases; nucleotides not matched to a gene: 10. CDR3 nucleotides: TGTGCCAGTGAGTCGGGAGGGGCTCAGAATGAGCAGTTCTTC. As protein: CASESGGAQNEQFF. Complete variable domain (other parts from reference TRBV19 and TRBJ2-1): DGGITQSPKYLFRKEGQNVTLSCEQNLNHDAMYWYRQDPGQGLRLIYYSQIVNDFQKGDIAEGYSVSREKKESFPLTVTSAQKNPTAFYLCASESGGAQNEQFFGPGTRLTVL.

The V call is TRBV6-5, the J call TRBJ2-1; D not certain. V was clipped by 2 bases and J by 5 bases, with 7 bases between them. The CDR3 has 13 residues. CDR1 is MNHEY and CDR2 is SVGAGI in the germline V gene. The CDR3 coding sequence is TGTGCCAGCAGTTACCTGACCGACAATGAGCAGTTCTTC. As protein: CASSYLTDNEQFF.

This chain links TRBV4-3 with TRBJ2-3; 7 nucleotides line up with TRBD2. This CDR3 contains 18 residues. With V trimmed by 3 bases and J by 3 bases, 15 bases remained unmatched. Per germline, CDR1 LGHNA and CDR2 YSLEER. CDR3: CASSQGSNGGGPTDTQYF. CDR3 coding DNA: TGCGCCAGCAGCCAGGGGAGCAACGGGGGAGGGCCTACAGATACGCAGTATTTT.

The rearrangement uses TRBV28 and TRBJ1-3, with TRBD1 matching over 9 bases. V shed 6 bases and J 4 bases; nucleotides not matched to a gene: 10. The CDR3 totals 16 residues. Looked up from germline, CDR1 is MDHEN and CDR2 is SYDVKM. The chain's CDR3 is CASRPNRGLYGNTIYF. CDR3 sequence (DNA): TGTGCCAGCAGGCCTAACAGGGGGCTATACGGAAACACCATATATTTT.

This clone was seen repeatedly, ten times or more. The chain employs TRBV6-5 and TRBJ2-4, with 9 bases that match TRBD2. The CDR3 extends over 14 amino acids. Germline V gene sequence: CDR1 MNHEY, CDR2 SVGAGI. The trim removed 4 bases at V and 7 bases at J, leaving 5 bases unmatched. The CDR3 region has the DNA TGTGCCAGCAGTTCCAGCGGGAGGACTAACATTCAGTACTTC. Its protein product is CASSSSGRTNIQYF.

This clone came up once. This chain uses TRBV5-6 with TRBJ2-3; 14 bases are a match to TRBD2. This CDR3 has 16 amino acids. CDR1 and CDR2 (germline): SGHDT, YYEEEE. With 4 bases clipped from V and 5 bases from J, the junction kept 6 bases outside the gene matches. CDR3 residues: CASSLGTSGSGDTQYF. The CDR3 nucleotides are TGTGCCAGCAGCCTGGGGACTAGCGGGAGTGGAGATACGCAGTATTTT.

A word on this clone: This CDR3 is also generated by other DNA sequences in the sample. The V gene is TRBV7-2, the J gene TRBJ1-5; D remains ambiguous. CDR1 is SGHTA and CDR2 is FQGNSA in the germline V gene. The germline V and J ends were trimmed by 0 bases and 4 bases, with 10 bases remaining between them. The CDR3 is 15 residues long. CDR3 nucleotides: TGTGCCAGCAGCTTAGCCGGACGGAGTAATCAGCCCCAGCATTTT. This sequence encodes CASSLAGRSNQPQHF.